This T cell receptor beta chain was profiled in a study of T cell responses to AZD1222 COVID-19 vaccine. Study background: Doses given second, at about 4 or about 12 weeks, were pooled.

Clones were sequenced by immunoSEQ multiplex PCR, and TCRdb holds only the in-frame ones, with some missing. The sample shows 110,000 to 150,000 clones, approximately 85% of them seen only once. This CDR3 has 12 amino acids. Germline V CDR1 and CDR2: SGHNT, YYREEE (reference sequence). V was pared by 4 bases and J by 6 bases, with 11 bases between. The rearrangement joins TRBV5-4 to TRBJ2-7; perhaps TRBD2 as D (5 bases). This TCR derives from an adult in good health. The input for sequencing was peripheral blood, taken on day 0 of AZD1222 vaccination. The CDR3: CASSPPAGEQYF. The CDR3 DNA follows: TGTGCCAGCAGCCCCCCGGCGGGCGAGCAGTACTTC.